Following are 32 T cell receptor beta chains from one sample sequenced in a study of shared clonotypes between healthy human individuals. It was CD45RO-negative cells, positively selected for CCR7, that made up naive CD8 cells, with terminally differentiated effector memory CD45RA+ cells excluded. Produced via immunoSEQ multiplex PCR; TCRdb's table is partial and in-frame only. Of around 1,900,000 clones in the sample, approximately 92% were seen once. Sequencing input: naive CD8+ T cells from PBMCs. Every receptor here comes from a man aged 18-30 years in good health. Some clones in this sample may be carry-over from other donors' samples.

The chain links TRBV9 to TRBJ2-7; possibly TRBD1 for D (5 bases). V was cut by 0 bases and J by 6 bases, with 19 bases left in between. Germline assignment: CDR1 SGDLS and CDR2 YYNGEE. The CDR3 spans 16 residues. The chain's CDR3 is CASSVGSGILHGEQYF. In DNA form, the CDR3 reads TGTGCCAGCAGCGTAGGTTCAGGGATTCTCCATGGCGAGCAGTACTTC. Drawing the rest from reference TRBV9 and TRBJ2-7, the complete variable domain is DSGVTQTPKHLITATGQRVTLRCSPRSGDLSVYWYQQSLDQGLQFLIQYYNGEERAKGNILERFSAQQFPDLHSELNLSSLELGDSALYFCASSVGSGILHGEQYFGPGTRLTVT.

CDR3 sequence reads: CASSTFRDRGLEGEQYF. CDR3 bases: TGTGCCAGCAGTACATTCCGGGACAGGGGCCTGGAGGGGGAGCAGTACTTC. This chain links TRBV28 with TRBJ2-7; 10 nucleotides match TRBD1. Trimming cost V 5 bases and J 7 bases; bases outside gene matches: 17. Germline values: CDR1 MDHEN, CDR2 SYDVKM. CDR3 length equals 17 residues.

Of note for this clone: Other DNA sequences within the sample encode an identical CDR3. The chain recombines TRBV27 with TRBJ2-2, with D hard to call. Germline CDR1 and CDR2: MNHEY and SMNVEV (reference sequence). The length of the CDR3 is 13 residues. Trimming took 2 bases from V and 4 from J, leaving 5 bases between them. The CDR3 spells CASSLSPTGELFF. CDR3 bases: TGTGCCAGCAGTTTAAGCCCCACCGGGGAGCTGTTTTTT.

This clone was counted a single time. The V call is TRBV27, the J call TRBJ2-3; D may be TRBD2 (6 bases). The ends were cut back, 4 bases at V and 4 bases at J, with 24 bases in the middle. CDR1 and CDR2 (germline): MNHEY, SMNVEV (reference sequence). The CDR3 loop spans 18 amino acids. CDR3 nucleotide sequence: TGTGCCAGCAGTTCCACGACGTTTAGCGGACTTAGGTCAGATACGCAGTATTTT. Its protein product is CASSSTTFSGLRSDTQYF.

The chain employs TRBV4-3 and TRBJ2-7; 9 bases match TRBD1. CDR1 is LGHNA and CDR2 is YSLEER in the germline V gene. Trimming at V came to 3 bases and at J to 5 bases, leaving 8 bases not matched to a gene. The CDR3 length is 15 residues. The CDR3, as DNA: TGCGCCAGCAGCCACCAGGACAGGGGACTCCACGAGCAGTACTTC. This encodes CASSHQDRGLHEQYF.

This clone was seen just once. The sample contains more than one DNA sequence encoding this CDR3. The J gene is TRBJ2-2, the V gene TRBV6-5, with D perhaps matching TRBD2 (5 bases). With 2 bases removed from V and 5 bases from J, the gap between germline ends came to 6 bases. This CDR3 comprises 13 residues. In germline, CDR1 is MNHEY, CDR2 SVGAGI. The CDR3 DNA reads TGTGCCAGCAGTTACCGGGGTACCGGGGAGCTGTTTTTT. This gives the protein CASSYRGTGELFF.

This chain joins TRBV21-1 and TRBJ2-7; the table assigns TRBD1, which was not confirmed against the DNA. TRBV21-1 is reported as a pseudogene. The CDR3 has 15 amino acids. The CDR3 sequence: CASDRRGSLTYEQYF. The CDR3 DNA follows: TGTGCCAGCGATCGAAGGGGCTCTCTGACTTACGAGCAGTACTTC.

V usage is TRBV11-2 and J usage is TRBJ1-2, with 7 bases that match TRBD1. Germline V gene sequence: CDR1 SGHAT, CDR2 FQNNGV. The ends lost 7 bases at V and 3 bases at J; junction bases unmatched: 5. This CDR3 spans 13 amino acids. CDR3 residues: CASTSGTDYGYTF. CDR3 DNA: TGTGCCAGCACCAGCGGGACAGACTATGGCTACACCTTC.

The chain is built from TRBV7-2 and TRBJ2-3, with a tentative D call TRBD2 (7 bases). V lost 5 bases and J 6 bases, leaving 18 bases between the germline ends. Germline CDR1 reads SGHTA; CDR2 reads FQGNSA. The CDR3 consists of 15 residues. The CDR3 DNA follows: TGTGCCAGCAGCCTGGGGGCGGGGGCGAGCGATACGCAGTATTTT. Translating it yields CASSLGAGASDTQYF. Based on the CDR3 plus reference TRBV7-2 and TRBJ2-3, the full variable domain is GAGVSQSPSNKVTEKGKDVELRCDPISGHTALYWYRQSLGQGLEFLIYFQGNSAPDKSGLPSDRFSAERTGGSVSTLTIQRTQQEDSAVYLCASSLGAGASDTQYFGPGTRLTVL.

V and J are TRBV15 and TRBJ1-2; perhaps TRBD1 as D (5 bases). The CDR3 contains 16 residues. Germline CDR1 reads LNHNV; CDR2 reads YYDKDF (reference sequence). The V end was cut by 0 bases, the J end by 4 bases, with 15 bases between. The CDR3, as DNA: TGTGCCACCAGCAGAGAGGACACCTCGGCGGGCTATGGCTACACCTTC. Protein product: CATSREDTSAGYGYTF.

The rearrangement links TRBV28 to TRBJ1-4; D gene unclear. The germline gives CDR1 MDHEN, CDR2 SYDVKM. V was trimmed by 5 bases and J by 0 bases, leaving 10 bases between them. The CDR3 totals 15 residues. CDR3 region: CASSPGPATNEKLFF. CDR3 bases: TGTGCCAGCAGTCCCGGGCCGGCAACTAATGAAAAACTGTTTTTT.

Here the CDR3 DNA reads TGTGCCAGCAGCCACATAAAAAAATACACAGGGGAGGGTGGCTACACCTTC. Protein product: CASSHIKKYTGEGGYTF. The rearrangement links TRBV4-2 to TRBJ1-2, with 7 bases lining up with TRBD1. Trimming cost V 3 bases and J 7 bases; bases outside gene matches: 17. The CDR3 length is 17 residues. Per the germline V gene, CDR1 is LGHNA and CDR2 is YNFKEQ.

This chain links TRBV9 with TRBJ2-2, with 10 bases that match TRBD2. After removal of 0 bases from V and 7 bases from J, the junction contained 9 bases not matched to a gene. Germline CDR1 SGDLS, CDR2 YYNGEE. CDR3 size: 17 residues. CDR3 amino acids: CASSVAWLAGVGGELFF. CDR3 DNA sequence: TGTGCCAGCAGCGTAGCTTGGCTAGCGGGAGTAGGCGGGGAGCTGTTTTTT.

The V gene is TRBV27, the J gene TRBJ1-2, with D possibly TRBD1 on 5 matching bases. Trimming pared 6 bases from V and 4 bases from J, leaving 18 bases between. The germline V gene encodes CDR1 MNHEY and CDR2 SMNVEV (reference sequence). This CDR3 contains 15 residues. The CDR3 reads CASRVSAGLTYGYTF. CDR3 nucleotides: TGTGCCAGCAGGGTATCGGCAGGGCTCACCTATGGCTACACCTTC.

This clone was seen once. This chain connects TRBV11-3 to TRBJ2-1; a weak D match, TRBD1 (5 bases). This CDR3 spans 15 amino acids. From germline, CDR1 is SGHNT and CDR2 YENEEA. Trimming stripped 1 base from V and 2 bases from J, with 9 bases between. The CDR3 protein is CASSLVDKPYNEQFF. The CDR3 nucleotides read TGTGCCAGCAGCTTAGTGGACAAACCCTACAATGAGCAGTTCTTC.

Here the CDR3 DNA reads TGTGCCAGCAGCGGAGGGGGCGTTTTGGAGACCCAGTACTTC. Translating gives CASSGGGVLETQYF. The genes are TRBV7-9 and TRBJ2-5, with D perhaps matching TRBD1 (7 bases). CDR3 length: 14 residues. CDR1 and CDR2 from the germline V gene are SEHNR and FQNEAQ (reference sequence). V dropped 5 bases and J dropped 5 bases, with 15 bases sitting between them.

The chain combines TRBV29-1 with TRBJ2-5; D may be TRBD2 (7 bases). The DNA end favors TRBJ2-7, so the J call may be wrong. The CDR3 runs to 16 residues. Germline V CDR1 and CDR2: SQVTM, ANQGSEA. For the CDR3, the DNA is TGCAGCGTCAGGGGCGCGCGGGGGTTCGAAGTGTACGAGCAGTACTTC. Protein product: CSVRGARGFEVYEQYF.

The V call is TRBV28, the J call TRBJ2-1; 7 bases match TRBD2. V dropped 2 bases and J dropped 1; count of bases not matched to a gene: 5. In germline, CDR1 is MDHEN, CDR2 SYDVKM. CDR3 size: 16 residues. As DNA, the CDR3 is TGTGCCAGCAGTTTAGGCCTAGCGGAGTCCTACAATGAGCAGTTCTTC. Its protein is CASSLGLAESYNEQFF.

V gene TRBV12-1 combines with J gene TRBJ2-1. TRBV12-1 corresponds to a pseudogene. The CDR3 is 21 residues long. CDR3 DNA: TGTGCCAGCAGCCCAATAACGAAGCGAAACAGTCAGCCGGGACCCCGGGGTGAGCAGTTCTTC. It encodes CASSPITKRNSQPGPRGEQFF.

This clone was seen a single time. This chain joins TRBV19 and TRBJ2-2; the D is unclear. This CDR3 comprises 16 residues. V was trimmed by 4 bases and J by 3 bases, leaving 15 bases between them. Germline V CDR1 and CDR2: LNHDA, SQIVND (reference sequence). CDR3 region: CASSKGPLRDTGELFF. In DNA, the CDR3 is TGTGCCAGTAGTAAGGGCCCCCTAAGGGACACCGGGGAGCTGTTTTTT.

V and J are TRBV7-9 and TRBJ1-1; no definite D call. Trimming took 5 bases from V and 4 from J, leaving 20 bases between them. Germline V gene sequence: CDR1 SEHNR, CDR2 FQNEAQ (reference sequence). This CDR3 is built from 16 residues. Here the CDR3 DNA reads TGTGCCAGCAGCCCCCGACGGGGAGAGGTGGGCACTGAAGCTTTCTTT. This translates into CASSPRRGEVGTEAFF.

This chain connects TRBV10-3 to TRBJ2-5; D unclear. This CDR3 region has 15 residues. Per germline, CDR1 ENHRY and CDR2 SYGVKD. V lost 0 bases to trimming and J lost 4 bases, with 12 bases between them. CDR3 nucleotides: TGTGCCATCAGTGAGTCGAAACTACCAGGAGAGACCCAGTACTTC. This sequence encodes CAISESKLPGETQYF.

This clone has just one count. Other DNA sequences of this sample code for an identical CDR3. The chain uses TRBV7-9 and TRBJ2-5; a weak D match, TRBD2 (6 bases). Germline CDR1 SEHNR, CDR2 FQNEAQ (reference sequence). Trimming pared 4 bases from V and 1 base from J, leaving 7 bases between. This CDR3 is built from 13 residues. The CDR3 reads CASSSGLQETQYF. DNA of the CDR3: TGTGCCAGCAGCTCGGGACTCCAAGAGACCCAGTACTTC.

This chain joins TRBV7-2 and TRBJ2-7; D uncertain. This CDR3 is 12 amino acids long. The V gene's germline CDR1 is SGHTA and CDR2 FQGNSA. V shed 2 bases and J shed 5 bases, with 7 bases lying between them. The CDR3 loop reads CASSLRVHEQYF. CDR3 sequence (DNA): TGTGCCAGCAGCTTAAGGGTTCACGAGCAGTACTTC.

The chain employs TRBV27 and TRBJ2-7; no firm D call. The V gene lost 3 bases and the J gene lost 3 bases, with 12 bases spanning the gap. The CDR3 spans 14 residues. Germline V CDR1 and CDR2: MNHEY, SMNVEV (reference sequence). Here the CDR3 DNA reads TGTGCCAGCAGTTTGGCCGGCGTGCTCTACGAGCAGTACTTC. Translating it yields CASSLAGVLYEQYF.

The chain recombines TRBV6-5 with TRBJ1-2; D is ambiguous. From germline, CDR1 is MNHEY and CDR2 SVGAGI. There are 14 residues in the CDR3. V lost 0 bases and J 5 bases, leaving 10 bases between the germline ends. The CDR3 nucleotides are TGTGCCAGCAGTTACTCAAGTTTAGGATATGGCTACACCTTC. It codes for CASSYSSLGYGYTF.

This clone showed up just once. The gene calls are TRBV7-6 and TRBJ2-1; 8 positions agree with TRBD1. The CDR3 length is 13 residues. Trimming at V came to 4 bases and at J to 9 bases, leaving 5 bases not matched to a gene. Per germline, CDR1 SGHVS and CDR2 FNYEAQ. The CDR3, as DNA: TGTGCCAGCAGCTCCGGGACAGGTAGTGAGCAGTTCTTC. Encoded protein: CASSSGTGSEQFF. Variable domain in full (rest from reference TRBV7-6 and TRBJ2-1): GAGVSQSPRYKVTKRGQDVALRCDPISGHVSLYWYRQALGQGPEFLTYFNYEAQQDKSGLPNDRFSAERPEGSISTLTIQRTEQRDSAMYRCASSSGTGSEQFFGPGTRLTVL.

The V call is TRBV4-2, the J call TRBJ2-3, with D perhaps given as TRBD1 or TRBD2 (7 bases each). CDR3 length equals 15 residues. Germline V gene data show CDR1 as LGHNA and CDR2 as YNFKEQ. V gave up 2 bases and J gave up 6 bases, with 15 bases separating them. The CDR3 DNA reads as TGTGCCAGCAGCCAAAGCGGGACAGAGTGGGATACGCAGTATTTT. As protein: CASSQSGTEWDTQYF.

This clone was seen a few times. This sample also contains other DNA sequences that code for the same CDR3. The chain has TRBV27 and TRBJ2-1; no clear D. Germline lookup yields CDR1 MNHEY and CDR2 SMNVEV (reference sequence). The CDR3 extends over 13 amino acids. Trimming left V 0 bases short and J 2 bases short, with 2 bases between. CDR3 region: CASSLSTYNEQFF. CDR3 in DNA: TGTGCCAGCAGTTTATCGACCTACAATGAGCAGTTCTTC.

V usage is TRBV2 and J usage is TRBJ1-5; no definite D call. The V end was cut by 0 bases, the J end by 5 bases, with 11 bases between. CDR3 length equals 15 residues. The V gene's germline CDR1 is SNHLY and CDR2 FYNNEI. DNA of the CDR3: TGTGCCAGCAGTGAAGCTGTCATCCCATATCAGCCCCAGCATTTT. The encoded protein is CASSEAVIPYQPQHF.

The J gene is TRBJ2-1, the V gene TRBV2, with 12 bases aligning to TRBD2. V shed 6 bases and J 10 bases; nucleotides not matched to a gene: 4. Germline V lookup: CDR1 SNHLY, CDR2 FYNNEI. This CDR3 region has 13 residues. This CDR3 is CASRWTSGEEQFF. The CDR3 DNA reads as TGTGCCAGCAGATGGACTAGCGGGGAAGAGCAGTTCTTC. The full variable domain, with the rest looked up from reference TRBV2 and TRBJ2-1, is EPEVTQTPSHQVTQMGQEVILRCVPISNHLYFYWYRQILGQKVEFLVSFYNNEISEKSEIFDDQFSVERPDGSNFTLKIRSTKLEDSAMYFCASRWTSGEEQFFGPGTRLTVL.

The rearrangement uses TRBV28 and TRBJ1-1; 8 bases are a match to TRBD1. Germline V lookup: CDR1 MDHEN, CDR2 SYDVKM. The CDR3 is made up of 15 amino acids. The J segment lost 11 bases and the V segment lost 2 bases, leaving 13 bases of the junction unmatched. DNA for the CDR3: TGTGCCAGCAGTTTAGGCCCGGGACAGGTCGGTGGGGCTTTCTTT. It translates to CASSLGPGQVGGAFF. Full variable domain (remainder filled in from reference TRBV28 and TRBJ1-1): DVKVTQSSRYLVKRTGEKVFLECVQDMDHENMFWYRQDPGLGLRLIYFSYDVKMKEKGDIPEGYSVSREKKERFSLILESASTNQTSMYLCASSLGPGQVGGAFFGQGTRLTVV.